A selection of T cell receptor beta chains follows, all from one sample in a study of response to subunit inactivated influenza vaccine. One entry per CDR3 protein results from TCRdb running MiXCR on the RT-PCR reads. Of 500,000 to 600,000 distinct CDR3 sequences in the sample, approximately 15% were seen once. The sample was CD4+ T cells sorted from PBMCs, taken around 25 months after vaccination. These receptors came from a man between 50 and 75 years old who received an inactivated influenza vaccine. Both conserved end residues are part of each CDR3. Each record gives: V gene, clone size, J gene, D gene, CDR3 DNA, CDR3 protein. D genes are given only for firm matches. Size values are once, few and many counts, or a class for expanded clones, and some rows have none.

TRBV7-2	many	TRBJ1-5	TRBD1	TGTGCCAGCAGCTCTGCAGGGGGAAGCCAGCCCCAGCATTTT	CASSSAGGSQPQHF
TRBV11-2	few	TRBJ1-1	TRBD1	TGTGCCAGCAGCCCCAGGGGGGGTCTTAACACTGAAGCTTTCTTT	CASSPRGGLNTEAFF
TRBV20-1	few	TRBJ2-7	.	TGCAGTGCTACCCCCGCCCAGGGAAGATCCTACGAGCAGTACTTC	CSATPAQGRSYEQYF
TRBV12-3/TRBV12-4	.	TRBJ1-1	.	TGTGCCAGCAGTTTCTGGGAGATGGACACTGAAGCTTTCTTT	CASSFWEMDTEAFF
TRBV6-1	few	TRBJ2-7	TRBD2	TGTGCCAGCAGTCAGGGACTAGCGGGACCCGAGCAGTACTTC	CASSQGLAGPEQYF
TRBV10-3	.	TRBJ1-2	TRBD1	TGTGCCATCAGTTCGGGACAGCCCTTAGTGAATGGCTACACCTTC	CAISSGQPLVNGYTF
TRBV6-5	many	TRBJ2-7	.	TGTGCCAGTTCTCAGGGTACCTACGAGCAGTACTTC	CASSQGTYEQYF
TRBV18	.	TRBJ2-5	.	TGTGCCAGCTCACCGGTAGGCGTACAAGAGACCCAGTACTTC	CASSPVGVQETQYF
TRBV5-1	.	TRBJ2-5	.	TGCGCCAGCAGCTTGGCTAGGCAGGCCACCTTGGAGACCCAGTACTTC	CASSLARQATLETQYF
TRBV12-3/TRBV12-4	.	TRBJ1-5	.	TGTGCCAGCAGGCTCCGGGCAGTCAGGGGGCCCCAGCATTTT	CASRLRAVRGPQHF
TRBV27	.	TRBJ1-1	.	TGTGCCAGCAGTTTATCGGTTTCGGGGACTGAAGCTTTCTTT	CASSLSVSGTEAFF
TRBV5-6	few	TRBJ1-6	TRBD1	TGTGCCAGCAGCTTGTCGACAGGGGAGAATTCACCCCTCCACTTT	CASSLSTGENSPLHF
TRBV4-3	.	TRBJ1-2	.	TGCGCCAGCAGCCAGGTGTCAGGGATCCATGGCTACACCTTC	CASSQVSGIHGYTF
TRBV3-1	few	TRBJ2-3	.	TGTGCCAGCAGCCAAGCGGAGCGACTCGAAGGCACAGATACGCAGTATTTT	CASSQAERLEGTDTQYF
TRBV7-9	few	TRBJ2-2	.	TGTGCCAGCAGCGTCAGCACGAACACCGGGGAGCTGTTTTTT	CASSVSTNTGELFF
TRBV7-9	.	TRBJ2-1	.	TGTGCCAGCAGCTTAGGGTTTGGGAGTAGCTCCTACAATGAGCAGTTCTTC	CASSLGFGSSSYNEQFF
TRBV3-1	.	TRBJ2-7	TRBD2	TGTGCCAGCAGCAAAGGGACTAGCGGGGTGACCTACGAGCAGTACTTC	CASSKGTSGVTYEQYF
TRBV12-3/TRBV12-4	.	TRBJ2-2	TRBD2	TGTGCCAGCAGTTTAGGGCTAGCGGGAGTCACCGGGGAGCTGTTTTTT	CASSLGLAGVTGELFF
TRBV20-1	few	TRBJ2-7	TRBD1	TGCAGTGCTATTCGGACAGGGGGCGGTAAAGACGAGCAGTACTTC	CSAIRTGGGKDEQYF
TRBV7-7	few	TRBJ2-5	TRBD1	TGTGCCAGCAGCCGTATGACAGGGCGAGAGACCCAGTACTTC	CASSRMTGRETQYF
TRBV7-2	.	TRBJ2-4	TRBD2	TGTGCCAGCAGCTTAGCACAGCGGGGGGGACAAAACATTCAGTACTTC	CASSLAQRGGQNIQYF
TRBV4-2	.	TRBJ2-7	.	TGTGCCAGCAGTCACTCGTCGATAAGCGGAGACTCCTACGAGCAGTACTTC	CASSHSSISGDSYEQYF
TRBV24-1	.	TRBJ2-5	.	TGTGCCACCAGTGATTTGGGTTCGAGGGGGGAAGAGACCCAGTACTTC	CATSDLGSRGEETQYF
TRBV20-1	few	TRBJ2-1	.	TGCAGTGCCTTACCCCTAGCGCCTTCCTACAATGAGCAGTTCTTC	CSALPLAPSYNEQFF
TRBV19	.	TRBJ2-3	TRBD2	TGTGCCAGTAGTATTGAGGCGGGAGTTCAGGCGCAGTATTTT	CASSIEAGVQAQYF
TRBV5-1	.	TRBJ2-3	.	TGCGCCAGCAGCTTGGACGGACCCACAGATACGCAGTATTTT	CASSLDGPTDTQYF
TRBV2	few	TRBJ1-6	.	TGTGCCAGCAATTCGGCAGGGATAAGTTCACCCCTCCACTTT	CASNSAGISSPLHF
TRBV6-2/TRBV6-3	many	TRBJ2-1	.	TGTGCCAGCAGTTACTCGGCGGGCCAGTTCTTC	CASSYSAGQFF
TRBV20-1	.	TRBJ2-5	.	TGCAGTGCTAGAGGACCCTCCACTTTTGCCCAGTACTTC	CSARGPSTFAQYF
TRBV20-1	few	TRBJ2-2	TRBD2	TGCAGTGCTAAGGCAATAGCGGGTCGTGGGGGAACCGGGGAGCTGTTTTTT	CSAKAIAGRGGTGELFF
TRBV5-1	.	TRBJ2-3	.	TGCGCCAGCAGCTGGTCGACAGCGAGCACAGATACGCAGTATTTT	CASSWSTASTDTQYF
TRBV27	.	TRBJ2-6	.	TGTGCCAGCAGTTTATTAGTGGGGCGAGGGGCCAACGTCCTGACTTTC	CASSLLVGRGANVLTF
TRBV7-9	.	TRBJ1-6	.	TGTGCCAGCAGCCCGACGAGGGATTCACCCCTCCACTTT	CASSPTRDSPLHF
TRBV20-1	.	TRBJ2-7	TRBD2	TGCAGTGCTACTGGACTAGAGAGCTCCTACGAGCAGTACTTC	CSATGLESSYEQYF
TRBV29-1	.	TRBJ1-1	.	TGCAGCGTTGTTGTTCTGGGGGAGAGGGCTGAAGCTTTCTTT	CSVVVLGERAEAFF
TRBV6-5	.	TRBJ2-1	.	TGTGCCAGCAGTTCCGTCCAGGGTTCCTACAATGAGCAGTTCTTC	CASSSVQGSYNEQFF
TRBV10-3	.	TRBJ1-2	.	TGTGCCATCAGTGAGTCGGCTGGCTACACCTTC	CAISESAGYTF
TRBV6-1	many	TRBJ2-1	TRBD2	TGTGCCAGCACTCCTAGCGGGAACTACTACAATGAGCAGTTCTTC	CASTPSGNYYNEQFF
TRBV6-2/TRBV6-3	few	TRBJ2-7	.	TGTGCCAGCAGTACGGTGCGCTACGAGCAGTACTTC	CASSTVRYEQYF
TRBV5-8	.	TRBJ1-5	.	TGTGCCAGCAGCTTGTTTCCGGGAAACCAAAATCAGCCCCAGCATTTT	CASSLFPGNQNQPQHF
TRBV6-2/TRBV6-3	.	TRBJ2-1	TRBD2	TGTGCCAGCAGTTACACCACTAGCGGGAGGTGGGGCAATGAGCAGTTCTTC	CASSYTTSGRWGNEQFF